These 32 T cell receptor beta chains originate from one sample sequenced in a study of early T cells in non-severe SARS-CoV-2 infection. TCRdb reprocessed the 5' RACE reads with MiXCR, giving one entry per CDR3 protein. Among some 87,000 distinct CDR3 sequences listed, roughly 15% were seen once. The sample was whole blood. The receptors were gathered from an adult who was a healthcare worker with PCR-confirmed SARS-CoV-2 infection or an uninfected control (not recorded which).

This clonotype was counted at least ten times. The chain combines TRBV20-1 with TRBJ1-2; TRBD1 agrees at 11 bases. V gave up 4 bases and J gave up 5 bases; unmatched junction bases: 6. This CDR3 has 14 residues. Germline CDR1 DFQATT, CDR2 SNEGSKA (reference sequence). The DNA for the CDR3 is TGCAGTGCTAAAGGGACAGGGGGTGAATATGGCTACACCTTC. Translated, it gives CSAKGTGGEYGYTF.

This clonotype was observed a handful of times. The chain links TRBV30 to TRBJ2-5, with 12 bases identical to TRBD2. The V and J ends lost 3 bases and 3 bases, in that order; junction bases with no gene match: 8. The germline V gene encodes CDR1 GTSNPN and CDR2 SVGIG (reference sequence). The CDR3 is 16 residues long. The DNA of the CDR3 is TGTGCCTGGAGCGGACTAGCGGGGAGCGTAAAAGAGACCCAGTACTTC. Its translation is CAWSGLAGSVKETQYF.

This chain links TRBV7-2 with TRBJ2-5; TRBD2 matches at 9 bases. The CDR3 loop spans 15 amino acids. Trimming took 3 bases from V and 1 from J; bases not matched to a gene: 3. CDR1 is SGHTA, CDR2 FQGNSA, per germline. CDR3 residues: CASSFSGGAQETQYF. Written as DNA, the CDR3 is TGTGCCAGCAGCTTTAGCGGGGGCGCCCAAGAGACCCAGTACTTC.

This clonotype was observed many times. CDR3 protein: CASSLGGAGELFF. The CDR3 DNA sequence: TGTGCCAGCAGCTTGGGCGGGGCCGGGGAGCTGTTTTTT. The J gene is TRBJ2-2, the V gene TRBV7-3, with a possible D match to TRBD2 (6 bases). CDR1 SGHTA and CDR2 FQGTGA come from the germline V gene. Between the trimmed V and J ends, which lost 3 bases and 6 bases, there was a span of 8 bases. The CDR3 is 13 residues long.

The DNA for the CDR3 is TGTGCCAGCAGCCAAACCGGGGCCCCAGGTTACAATGAGCAGTTCTTC. It encodes CASSQTGAPGYNEQFF. V and J are TRBV9 and TRBJ2-1; D is perhaps TRBD1 or TRBD2 (5 bases each). The CDR3 contains 16 residues. V lost 4 bases and J lost 4, with 18 bases in between. Germline values: CDR1 SGDLS, CDR2 YYNGEE.

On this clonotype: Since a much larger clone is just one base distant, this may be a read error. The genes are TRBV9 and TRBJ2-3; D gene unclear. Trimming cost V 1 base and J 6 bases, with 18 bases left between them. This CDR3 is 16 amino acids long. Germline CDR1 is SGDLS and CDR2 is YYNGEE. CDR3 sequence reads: CASSVKPFVSGDTQYF. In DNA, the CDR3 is TGTGCCAGCAGCGTAAAGCCCTTCGTGTCAGGTGATACGCAGTATTTT.

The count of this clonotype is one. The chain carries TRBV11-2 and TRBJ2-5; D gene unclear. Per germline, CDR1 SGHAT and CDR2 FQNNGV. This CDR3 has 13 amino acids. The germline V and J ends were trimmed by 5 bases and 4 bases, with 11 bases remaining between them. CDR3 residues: CASSRTWGETQYF. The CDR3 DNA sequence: TGTGCCAGCAGCCGTACATGGGGAGAGACCCAGTACTTC. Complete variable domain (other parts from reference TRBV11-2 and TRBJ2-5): EAGVAQSPRYKIIEKRQSVAFWCNPISGHATLYWYQQILGQGPKLLIQFQNNGVVDDSQLPKDRFSAERLKGVDSTLKIQPAKLEDSAVYLCASSRTWGETQYFGPGTRLLVL.

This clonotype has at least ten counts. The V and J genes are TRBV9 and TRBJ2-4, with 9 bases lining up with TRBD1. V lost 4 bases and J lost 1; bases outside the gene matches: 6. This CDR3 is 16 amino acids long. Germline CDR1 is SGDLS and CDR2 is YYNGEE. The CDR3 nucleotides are TGTGCCAGCAGCTCCCCCGGGACAGGGGCCAAAAACATTCAGTACTTC. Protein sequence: CASSSPGTGAKNIQYF. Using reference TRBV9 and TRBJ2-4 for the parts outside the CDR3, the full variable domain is DSGVTQTPKHLITATGQRVTLRCSPRSGDLSVYWYQQSLDQGLQFLIQYYNGEERAKGNILERFSAQQFPDLHSELNLSSLELGDSALYFCASSSPGTGAKNIQYFGAGTRLSVL.

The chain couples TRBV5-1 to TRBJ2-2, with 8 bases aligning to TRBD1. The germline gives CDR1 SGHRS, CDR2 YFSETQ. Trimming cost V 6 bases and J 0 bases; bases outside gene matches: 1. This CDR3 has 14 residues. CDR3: CASKGQANTGELFF. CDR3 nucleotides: TGCGCCAGCAAGGGACAGGCGAACACCGGGGAGCTGTTTTTT.

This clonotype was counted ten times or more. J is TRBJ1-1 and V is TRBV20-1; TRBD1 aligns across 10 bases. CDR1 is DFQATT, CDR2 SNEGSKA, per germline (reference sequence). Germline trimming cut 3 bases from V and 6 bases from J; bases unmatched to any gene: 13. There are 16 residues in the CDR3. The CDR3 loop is CSASSVTGGVNAEAFF. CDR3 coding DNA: TGCAGTGCTAGTTCGGTGACAGGGGGCGTTAACGCTGAAGCTTTCTTT.

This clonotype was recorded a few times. The CDR3, as DNA: TGTGCCACCGCGACCGGCGGGCCGGGCAATCAGCCCCAGCATTTT. As protein: CATATGGPGNQPQHF. V is TRBV7-2 and J is TRBJ1-5; D not certain. Per germline, CDR1 SGHTA and CDR2 FQGNSA. The V end lost 10 bases, the J end lost 2 bases, and 18 bases lay between the germline ends. The CDR3 runs to 15 residues.

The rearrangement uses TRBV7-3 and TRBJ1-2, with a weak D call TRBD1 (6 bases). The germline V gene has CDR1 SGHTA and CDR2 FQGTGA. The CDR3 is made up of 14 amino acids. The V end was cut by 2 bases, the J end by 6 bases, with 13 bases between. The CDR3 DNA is TGTGCCAGCAGCTTACAGGGGTATTCTGATGGCTACACCTTC. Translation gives CASSLQGYSDGYTF.

CDR3 sequence reads: CASSPGLLNTEAFF. The CDR3 nucleotides read TGTGCCAGCTCACCGGGGCTATTGAACACTGAAGCTTTCTTT. The chain is built from TRBV18 and TRBJ1-1, with D possibly matching TRBD1 (5 bases). Germline lookup yields CDR1 KGHSH and CDR2 LQKENI. Trimming took off 3 bases at V and 0 bases at J, with 8 bases between the two ends. The length of the CDR3 is 14 residues.

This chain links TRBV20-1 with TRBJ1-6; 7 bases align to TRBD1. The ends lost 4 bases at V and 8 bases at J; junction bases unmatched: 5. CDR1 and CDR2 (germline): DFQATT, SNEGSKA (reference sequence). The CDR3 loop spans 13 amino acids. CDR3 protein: CSAMTGSHSPLHF. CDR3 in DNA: TGCAGTGCTATGACAGGGTCACATTCACCCCTCCACTTT.

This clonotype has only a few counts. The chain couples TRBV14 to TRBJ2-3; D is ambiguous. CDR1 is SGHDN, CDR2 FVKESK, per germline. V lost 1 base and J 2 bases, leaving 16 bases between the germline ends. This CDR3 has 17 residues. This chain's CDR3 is CASSQGRPRENTDTQYF. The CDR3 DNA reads TGTGCCAGCAGCCAAGGGCGGCCCCGCGAAAACACAGATACGCAGTATTTT.

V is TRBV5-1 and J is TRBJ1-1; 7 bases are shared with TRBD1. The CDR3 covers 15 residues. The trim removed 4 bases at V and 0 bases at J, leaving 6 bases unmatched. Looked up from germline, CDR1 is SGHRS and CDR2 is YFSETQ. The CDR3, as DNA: TGCGCCAGCAGCCCCGCAGGGGGGATGAACACTGAAGCTTTCTTT. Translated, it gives CASSPAGGMNTEAFF.

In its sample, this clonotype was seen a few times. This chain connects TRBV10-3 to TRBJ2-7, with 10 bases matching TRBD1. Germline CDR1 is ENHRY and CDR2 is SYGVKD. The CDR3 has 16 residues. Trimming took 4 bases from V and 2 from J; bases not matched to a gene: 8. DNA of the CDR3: TGTGCCATCAGTGCACCGGGACAGGGGTCGACCTACGAGCAGTACTTC. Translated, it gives CAISAPGQGSTYEQYF.

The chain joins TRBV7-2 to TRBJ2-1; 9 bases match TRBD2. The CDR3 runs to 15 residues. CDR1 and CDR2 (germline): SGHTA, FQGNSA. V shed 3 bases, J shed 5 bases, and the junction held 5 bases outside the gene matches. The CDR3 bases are TGTGCCAGCAGCTTGTCTAGCGGGGACCACAATGAGCAGTTCTTC. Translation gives CASSLSSGDHNEQFF. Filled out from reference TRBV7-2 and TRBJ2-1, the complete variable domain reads GAGVSQSPSNKVTEKGKDVELRCDPISGHTALYWYRQSLGQGLEFLIYFQGNSAPDKSGLPSDRFSAERTGGSVSTLTIQRTQQEDSAVYLCASSLSSGDHNEQFFGPGTRLTVL.

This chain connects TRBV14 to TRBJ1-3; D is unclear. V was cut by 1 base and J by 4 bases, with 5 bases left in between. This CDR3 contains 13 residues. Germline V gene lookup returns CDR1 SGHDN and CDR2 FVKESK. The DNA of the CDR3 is TGTGCCAGCAGCCAAGTCGCCGGAAACACCATATATTTT. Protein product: CASSQVAGNTIYF.

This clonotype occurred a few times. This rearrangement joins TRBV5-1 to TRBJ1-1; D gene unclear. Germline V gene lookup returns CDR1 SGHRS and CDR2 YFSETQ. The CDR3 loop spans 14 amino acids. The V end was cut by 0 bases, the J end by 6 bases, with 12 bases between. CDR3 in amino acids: CASSLDILGAEAFF. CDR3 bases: TGCGCCAGCAGCTTGGATATTTTGGGCGCTGAAGCTTTCTTT. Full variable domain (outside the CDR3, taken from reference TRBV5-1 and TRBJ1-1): KAGVTQTPRYLIKTRGQQVTLSCSPISGHRSVSWYQQTPGQGLQFLFEYFSETQRNKGNFPGRFSGRQFSNSRSEMNVSTLELGDSALYLCASSLDILGAEAFFGQGTRLTVV.

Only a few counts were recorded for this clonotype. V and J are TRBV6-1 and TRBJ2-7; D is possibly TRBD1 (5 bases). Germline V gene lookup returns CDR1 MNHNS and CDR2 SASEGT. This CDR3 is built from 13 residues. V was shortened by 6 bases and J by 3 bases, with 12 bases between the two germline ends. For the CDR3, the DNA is TGTGCCAGCAGATCTCAGGGTAACTACGAGCAGTACTTC. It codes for CASRSQGNYEQYF.

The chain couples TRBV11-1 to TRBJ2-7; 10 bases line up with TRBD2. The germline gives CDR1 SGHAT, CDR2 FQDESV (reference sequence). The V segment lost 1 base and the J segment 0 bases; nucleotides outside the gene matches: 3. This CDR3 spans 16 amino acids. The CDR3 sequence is CASSLGGLASSYEQYF. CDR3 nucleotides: TGTGCCAGCAGCTTAGGGGGACTAGCGAGCTCCTACGAGCAGTACTTC.

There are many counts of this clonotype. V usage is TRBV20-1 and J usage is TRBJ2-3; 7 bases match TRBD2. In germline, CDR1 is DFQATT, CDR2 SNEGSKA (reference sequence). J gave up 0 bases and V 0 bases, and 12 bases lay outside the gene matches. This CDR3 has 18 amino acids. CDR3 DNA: TGCAGTGCTAGAGATAGTGGAGGGAGGCGGGGGAGCACAGATACGCAGTATTTT. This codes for CSARDSGGRRGSTDTQYF.

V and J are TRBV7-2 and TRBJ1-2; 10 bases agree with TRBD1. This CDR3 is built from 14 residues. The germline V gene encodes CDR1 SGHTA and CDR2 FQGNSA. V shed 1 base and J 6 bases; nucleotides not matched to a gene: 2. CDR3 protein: CASSLGDRGHGYTF. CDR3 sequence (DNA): TGTGCCAGCAGCTTAGGGGACAGGGGTCATGGCTACACCTTC.

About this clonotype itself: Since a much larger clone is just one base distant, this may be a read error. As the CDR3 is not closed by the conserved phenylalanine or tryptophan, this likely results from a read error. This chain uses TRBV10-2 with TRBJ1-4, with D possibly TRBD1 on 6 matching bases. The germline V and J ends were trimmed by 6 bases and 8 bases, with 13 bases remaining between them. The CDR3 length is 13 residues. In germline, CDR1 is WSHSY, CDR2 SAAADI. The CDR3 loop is CASSPRTVEKLFY. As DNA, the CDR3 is TGCGCCAGCAGCCCCCGGACAGTAGAAAAACTGTTTTAT.

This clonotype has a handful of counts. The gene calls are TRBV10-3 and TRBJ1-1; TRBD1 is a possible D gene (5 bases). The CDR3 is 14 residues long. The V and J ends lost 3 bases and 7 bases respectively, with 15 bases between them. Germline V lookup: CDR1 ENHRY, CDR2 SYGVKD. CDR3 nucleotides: TGTGCCATCAGTGAATCCGGGGCACCCCGTGAAGCTTTCTTT. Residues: CAISESGAPREAFF.

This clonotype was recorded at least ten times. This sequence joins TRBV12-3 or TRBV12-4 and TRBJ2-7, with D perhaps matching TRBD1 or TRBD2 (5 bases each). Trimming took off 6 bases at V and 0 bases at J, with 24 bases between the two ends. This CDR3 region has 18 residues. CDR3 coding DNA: TGTGCCAGCAGGCTTTCTGGGGCCGGGACCTCAAGCTCCTACGAGCAGTACTTC. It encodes CASRLSGAGTSSSYEQYF.

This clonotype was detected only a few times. The CDR3 region has the DNA TGTGCCACCGGGAGAGGGACTCCGAACTATGGCTACACCTTC. This encodes CATGRGTPNYGYTF. This chain joins TRBV27 and TRBJ1-2; a possible D gene is TRBD1 (5 bases). V was shortened by 10 bases and J by 2 bases, with 17 bases between the two germline ends. From germline, CDR1 is MNHEY and CDR2 SMNVEV (reference sequence). The CDR3 is 14 amino acids.

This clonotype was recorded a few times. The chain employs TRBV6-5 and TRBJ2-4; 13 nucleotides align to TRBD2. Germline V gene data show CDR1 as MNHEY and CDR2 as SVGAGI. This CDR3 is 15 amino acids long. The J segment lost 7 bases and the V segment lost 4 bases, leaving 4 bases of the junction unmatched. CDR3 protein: CASSFTTSGRNIQYF. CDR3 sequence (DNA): TGTGCCAGCAGTTTCACGACTAGCGGGAGGAACATTCAGTACTTC.

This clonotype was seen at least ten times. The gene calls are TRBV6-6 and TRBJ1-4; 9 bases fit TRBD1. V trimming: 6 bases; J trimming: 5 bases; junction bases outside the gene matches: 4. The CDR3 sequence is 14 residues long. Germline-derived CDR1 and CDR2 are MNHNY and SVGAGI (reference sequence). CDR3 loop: CASSRGQGNEKLFF. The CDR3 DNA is TGTGCCAGCAGCCGGGGACAGGGCAATGAAAAACTGTTTTTT.

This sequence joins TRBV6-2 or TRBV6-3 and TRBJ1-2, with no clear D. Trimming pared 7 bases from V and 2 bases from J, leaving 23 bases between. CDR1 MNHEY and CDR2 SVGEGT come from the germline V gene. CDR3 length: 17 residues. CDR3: CASNPYSDPGKNYGYTF. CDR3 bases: TGTGCCAGCAACCCATATTCCGACCCCGGTAAAAACTATGGCTACACCTTC.

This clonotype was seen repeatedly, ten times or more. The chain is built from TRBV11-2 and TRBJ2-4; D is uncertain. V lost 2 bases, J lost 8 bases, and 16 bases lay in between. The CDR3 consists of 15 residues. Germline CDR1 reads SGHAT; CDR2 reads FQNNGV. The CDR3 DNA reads TGTGCCAGCAGCTTAAATGGGGTGGTGATGGACATTCAGTACTTC. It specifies CASSLNGVVMDIQYF.